The 22 T cell receptor beta chains in this list originate from one sample, sequenced in a study of a mutant IDH1 vaccine in newly diagnosed glioma. Time point described: baseline, week 1 (first vaccination visit). Treatment in this sample: pre-vaccination baseline after standard-of-care therapy. Generated by immunoSEQ multiplex PCR, the TCRdb table keeps only in-frame clones and is missing some. Of about 96,000 clones in the sample, about four fifths were seen once. The source material was PBMCs, sampled from a glioma patient treated with radiotherapy, temozolomide or both. The receptors here all came from a man aged 40-50 years with glioma.

The J gene is TRBJ1-4, the V gene TRBV2; D may be TRBD1 (6 bases). CDR3 length: 15 amino acids. Germline V gene lookup returns CDR1 SNHLY and CDR2 FYNNEI. V lost 5 bases and J 3 bases, leaving 13 bases between the germline ends. CDR3 loop: CASSKQGEANEKLFF. CDR3 DNA: TGTGCCAGCAGTAAACAGGGCGAGGCTAATGAAAAACTGTTTTTT.

CDR3 nucleotides: TGTGCCAGCAGTGAATCAGCGGGACTGGGACAAGAGACCCAGTACTTC. Amino acids: CASSESAGLGQETQYF. The gene calls are TRBV2 and TRBJ2-5; the match to TRBD2 covers 7 bases. The trim removed 2 bases at V and 2 bases at J, leaving 8 bases unmatched. CDR3 length: 16 amino acids. Per germline, CDR1 SNHLY and CDR2 FYNNEI.

Note on this clone: Other DNA sequences in this sample translate to the same CDR3. The rearrangement joins TRBV28 to TRBJ1-2; D uncertain. CDR3 length: 12 amino acids. CDR1 is MDHEN and CDR2 is SYDVKM in the germline V gene. Trimming took off 4 bases at V and 2 bases at J, with 5 bases between the two ends. The CDR3 region is CASSSVNYGYTF. CDR3 coding DNA: TGTGCCAGCAGTTCAGTGAACTATGGCTACACCTTC.

This clone appeared a few times. The V gene is TRBV19, the J gene TRBJ1-1; TRBD1 matches at 9 bases. In germline, CDR1 is LNHDA, CDR2 SQIVND (reference sequence). After removal of 9 bases from V and 5 bases from J, the junction contained 10 bases not matched to a gene. The CDR3 is 14 amino acids. The CDR3 nucleotides are TGTGCCAGCCGGTTACAGGGGGCGCGTACTGAAGCTTTCTTT. This encodes CASRLQGARTEAFF.

This clone appeared a few times. The rearrangement links TRBV19 to TRBJ2-1, with TRBD2 matching 9 bases. The CDR3 covers 13 residues. Germline values: CDR1 LNHDA, CDR2 SQIVND (reference sequence). With V trimmed by 5 bases and J by 8 bases, 4 bases remained unmatched. The CDR3 bases are TGTGCCAGTAGTCCCCGACTAGCGGATGAGCAGTTCTTC. This gives the protein CASSPRLADEQFF.

V usage is TRBV7-8 and J usage is TRBJ1-2; TRBD1 is a possible D gene (5 bases). V lost 2 bases, J lost 8 bases, and 18 bases lay in between. The CDR3 sequence is 15 residues long. CDR1 and CDR2 (germline): SGHVS, FQNEAQ. The CDR3 DNA reads as TGTGCCAGCAGCTTATGGGGACGGAAAACAGAAGGCTACACCTTC. This encodes CASSLWGRKTEGYTF. Complete variable domain (other parts from reference TRBV7-8 and TRBJ1-2): GAGVSQSPRYKVAKRGQDVALRCDPISGHVSLFWYQQALGQGPEFLTYFQNEAQLDKSGLPSDRFFAERPEGSVSTLKIQRTQQEDSAVYLCASSLWGRKTEGYTFGSGTRLTVV.

The sample holds a few counts of this clone. The gene calls are TRBV6-5 and TRBJ1-4; D is uncertain. The CDR3 runs to 15 residues. The germline gives CDR1 MNHEY, CDR2 SVGAGI. With 0 bases removed from V and 8 bases from J, the gap between germline ends came to 13 bases. The CDR3 sequence: CASSYSPSGREKLFF. DNA of the CDR3: TGTGCCAGCAGTTACTCCCCGTCCGGGAGGGAAAAACTGTTTTTT.

The sample holds one count of this clone. This chain joins TRBV9 and TRBJ1-2; possible D gene TRBD1, 5 bases. Trimming stripped 2 bases from V and 7 bases from J, with 9 bases between. The CDR3 is 12 amino acids. The germline V gene has CDR1 SGDLS and CDR2 YYNGEE. Here the CDR3 reads CASSVGGTGYTF. The CDR3 coding sequence is TGTGCCAGCAGCGTCGGCGGGACTGGCTACACCTTC.

This clone was observed once. The rearrangement links TRBV4-3 to TRBJ2-3, with TRBD2 identical over 14 bases. CDR3 size: 20 residues. Germline V gives CDR1 LGHNA, CDR2 YSLEER. J lost 0 bases, V lost 1 base, and 9 bases had no gene match. This chain's CDR3 is CASSQGGRGLAGGSTDTQYF. CDR3 coding DNA: TGCGCCAGCAGCCAAGGGGGTCGCGGACTAGCGGGGGGAAGCACAGATACGCAGTATTTT.

The genes are TRBV13 and TRBJ2-3, with TRBD2 as a possible D gene (7 bases). V was cut by 0 bases and J by 3 bases, with 16 bases left in between. In germline, CDR1 is PRHDT, CDR2 FYEKMQ (reference sequence). The CDR3 runs 17 residues. The chain's CDR3 is CASSLGVRGAQTDTQYF. The CDR3, as DNA: TGTGCCAGCAGCTTAGGAGTACGGGGGGCGCAGACAGATACGCAGTATTTT.

V is TRBV18 and J is TRBJ1-3; D is ambiguous. This CDR3 spans 14 amino acids. Trimming left V 3 bases short and J 1 base short, with 7 bases between. Germline V gene lookup returns CDR1 KGHSH and CDR2 LQKENI. CDR3 sequence reads: CASSPEFSGNTIYF. DNA for the CDR3: TGTGCCAGCTCACCGGAATTTTCTGGAAACACCATATATTTT.

This sequence joins TRBV7-3 and TRBJ1-1; perhaps TRBD1 as D (6 bases). Germline V CDR1 and CDR2: SGHTA, FQGTGA. This CDR3 is built from 14 residues. With 4 bases removed from V and 5 bases from J, the gap between germline ends came to 14 bases. DNA for the CDR3: TGTGCCAGCAGCTCCATCAATCAGGGGACTGAAGCTTTCTTT. It specifies CASSSINQGTEAFF. Full variable domain (missing parts from reference TRBV7-3 and TRBJ1-1): GAGVSQTPSNKVTEKGKYVELRCDPISGHTALYWYRQSLGQGPEFLIYFQGTGAADDSGLPNDRFFAVRPEGSVSTLKIQRTERGDSAVYLCASSSINQGTEAFFGQGTRLTVV.

This chain connects TRBV6-5 to TRBJ2-7; TRBD1 agrees at 8 bases. The CDR3 runs to 14 residues. V lost 9 bases, J lost 3 bases, and 10 bases stayed unmatched. CDR1 and CDR2 from the germline V gene are MNHEY and SVGAGI. As DNA, the CDR3 is TGTGCCAGTACCGGACAGGGAGGTCTCTACGAGCAGTACTTC. Its translation: CASTGQGGLYEQYF.

A few counts support this clone. The chain couples TRBV18 to TRBJ1-5; D not resolved. The CDR3 extends over 18 amino acids. Trimming took off 3 bases at V and 4 bases at J, with 22 bases between the two ends. The germline gives CDR1 KGHSH, CDR2 LQKENI. The CDR3 nucleotides are TGTGCCAGCTCACCCGGACTTCGGTCGGAGGGCTTTAATCAGCCCCAGCATTTT. This gives the protein CASSPGLRSEGFNQPQHF.

This clone was found once. This chain uses TRBV4-1 with TRBJ1-2; tentative D call: TRBD1 (6 bases). V lost 3 bases and J 3 bases, leaving 8 bases between the germline ends. Germline V gene sequence: CDR1 MGHRA, CDR2 YSYEKL. The CDR3 spans 13 residues. Written as DNA, the CDR3 is TGCGCCAGCAGCCACCGACAGGACTATGGCTACACCTTC. Its protein is CASSHRQDYGYTF.

The gene calls are TRBV7-6 and TRBJ2-7; 9 bases align to TRBD2. Germline V gene data show CDR1 as SGHVS and CDR2 as FNYEAQ. The CDR3 is made up of 19 amino acids. Trimming at V came to 2 bases and at J to 2 bases, leaving 16 bases not matched to a gene. The CDR3 DNA reads TGTGCCAGCAGCTTACCGGCCGGCCGCATTAGCGGGAGCACCTACGAGCAGTACTTC. Residues: CASSLPAGRISGSTYEQYF.

V gene TRBV9 combines with J gene TRBJ2-1; 8 nucleotides agree with TRBD2. Germline V gives CDR1 SGDLS, CDR2 YYNGEE. CDR3 size: 16 residues. With V trimmed by 0 bases and J by 3 bases, 5 bases remained unmatched. The CDR3 here is CASSVGLAGLYNEQFF. The CDR3, as DNA: TGTGCCAGCAGCGTAGGCCTAGCGGGCCTCTACAATGAGCAGTTCTTC.

J is TRBJ1-5 and V is TRBV28, with 7 bases identical to TRBD1. J gave up 9 bases and V 5 bases, and 4 bases lay outside the gene matches. The CDR3 extends over 12 amino acids. CDR1 is MDHEN and CDR2 is SYDVKM in the germline V gene. The CDR3 DNA reads as TGTGCCAGCAGTCAGGGGGGCCGGCCCCAGCATTTT. Its protein is CASSQGGRPQHF.

J is TRBJ2-5 and V is TRBV2; 8 bases fit TRBD2. This CDR3 spans 15 amino acids. Germline-derived CDR1 and CDR2 are SNHLY and FYNNEI. The J segment lost 5 bases and the V segment lost 1 base, leaving 6 bases of the junction unmatched. CDR3 bases: TGTGCCAGCAGTGAAGAGAGCGGGAGAGAGGAGACCCAGTACTTC. Its translation is CASSEESGREETQYF.

CDR3 nucleotides: TGTGCCAGCAGCGCCCGGATTAGCACAGATACGCAGTATTTT. This translates into CASSARISTDTQYF. This chain links TRBV11-1 with TRBJ2-3, with unresolved D. Trimming removed 5 bases from V and 0 bases from J, with 9 bases in between. Germline CDR1 SGHAT, CDR2 FQDESV (reference sequence). This CDR3 region has 14 residues.

V gene TRBV29-1 combines with J gene TRBJ2-1; possibly TRBD1 for D (6 bases). CDR1 and CDR2 (germline): SQVTM, ANQGSEA. V was cut by 3 bases and J by 2 bases, with 20 bases left in between. CDR3 length: 17 residues. The chain's CDR3 is CSVEGHEETTTYNEQFF. The CDR3 DNA is TGCAGCGTTGAGGGACACGAAGAAACTACTACCTACAATGAGCAGTTCTTC.

V is TRBV4-1 and J is TRBJ1-2; no firm D call. Germline CDR1 reads MGHRA; CDR2 reads YSYEKL. This CDR3 has 15 residues. Trimming pared 0 bases from V and 6 bases from J, leaving 14 bases between. The CDR3 spells CASSQDPGVIDGYTF. The CDR3 bases are TGCGCCAGCAGCCAAGATCCTGGGGTTATCGATGGCTACACCTTC.